This T cell receptor (beta chain) came from a study of cytomegalovirus exposure and HLA in healthy donors. Findings and caveats of the study: Of the V segments, some could not be distinguished, including TRBV6-2 and TRBV6-3, and were excluded. In all likelihood, a cluster of highly shared sequence variants was a sequencing artifact. The majority of CMV-associated TCR beta chains were reported as apparently HLA-restricted in a later analysis.

The primer mix had 60 Vbeta and 13 Jbeta primers. TCRdb's table, derived via immunoSEQ multiplex PCR, lists solely in-frame clones and lacks some. The data contain 160,000 or so clones, over 70% of them singletons. With regard to this clone: Antigen specificity is unknown. The junction and the germline gene differ at one end; a read error may be behind it. The sample holds other DNA sequences that translate to the same CDR3.

This CDR3 is 17 amino acids long. The germline gives CDR1 LGHNT, CDR2 FRNRAP. This TCR derives from a woman aged 18-29 years in good health and CMV-seronegative. Sequenced input: PBMCs. This chain connects TRBV12-5 to TRBJ1-5; D uncertain. In DNA form, the CDR3 reads TGTGCTAGTGGTACCGTGGCTGGCGGCGATAGCAATCAGCCACAGCATTTT. Translated: CASGTVAGGDSNQPQHF.